This TCR beta chain stems from a study of blood T cell repertoires in COVID-19. On the study more broadly: The United States, Italy and Spain supplied acute and convalescent COVID-19 samples. Sample material is recorded as cDNA or gDNA derived from T cells, B-cell-depleted T cells, or PBMCs.

Original processing methods: It was from reference gene primer amplification that nucleated cell counts were estimated. The repertoire was sequenced with immunoSEQ multiplex PCR; TCRdb's copy has only in-frame clones and lacks some. V and J calls and clone size follow that table, whereas D and trimming were derived from the DNA. The sample has 400,000 to 450,000 clones; roughly 90% are singletons. Between the trimmed V and J ends, which lost 1 base and 4 bases, there was a span of 13 bases. The length of the CDR3 is 15 residues. Germline-derived CDR1 and CDR2 are SGHVS and FQNEAQ. The J gene is TRBJ1-1, the V gene TRBV7-8; possible D gene TRBD1, 6 bases. The receptor comes from a woman aged 25 to 39 with active or convalescent COVID-19. The sample consisted of peripheral blood. The CDR3 DNA reads as TGTGCCAGCAGCTTAGGACAGGTGGTTAGCACTGAAGCTTTCTTT. It is translated as CASSLGQVVSTEAFF.